This T cell receptor beta chain is from a study of Graves' ophthalmopathy and Graves' hyperthyroidism. Researchers took RNA transcripts and amplified TCR beta CDR3 regions from them. RT-PCR with HTBI primers came first, then second-round multiplex PCR. A single record per CDR3 protein comes from TCRdb applying MiXCR to the multiplex PCR reads. The repertoire holds hundreds of thousands of distinct CDR3 sequences, with 40% as singletons. Germline V gene sequence: CDR1 DFQATT, CDR2 SNEGSKA (reference sequence). Losses at the gene ends were 3 bases for V and 3 bases for J; bases not matched to a gene: 4. This CDR3 contains 13 residues.

The chain has TRBV20-1 and TRBJ2-5, with TRBD2 matching over 7 bases. The origin of this receptor is an adult man with Graves' ophthalmopathy. The source material was peripheral blood. The CDR3 sequence is CSASLGGKETQYF. The CDR3, as DNA: TGCAGTGCTAGTTTGGGAGGGAAAGAGACCCAGTACTTC.